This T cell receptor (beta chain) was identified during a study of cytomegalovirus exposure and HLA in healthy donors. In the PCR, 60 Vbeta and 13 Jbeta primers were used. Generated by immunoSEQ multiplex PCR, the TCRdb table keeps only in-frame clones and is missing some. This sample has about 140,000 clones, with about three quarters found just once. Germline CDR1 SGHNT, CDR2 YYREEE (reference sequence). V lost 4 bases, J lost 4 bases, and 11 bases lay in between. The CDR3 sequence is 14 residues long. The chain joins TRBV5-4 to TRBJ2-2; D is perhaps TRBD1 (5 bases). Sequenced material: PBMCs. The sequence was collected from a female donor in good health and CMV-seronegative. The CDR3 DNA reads TGTGCCAGCAGCCCCGACAGTTTCACCGGGGAGCTGTTTTTT. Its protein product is CASSPDSFTGELFF.